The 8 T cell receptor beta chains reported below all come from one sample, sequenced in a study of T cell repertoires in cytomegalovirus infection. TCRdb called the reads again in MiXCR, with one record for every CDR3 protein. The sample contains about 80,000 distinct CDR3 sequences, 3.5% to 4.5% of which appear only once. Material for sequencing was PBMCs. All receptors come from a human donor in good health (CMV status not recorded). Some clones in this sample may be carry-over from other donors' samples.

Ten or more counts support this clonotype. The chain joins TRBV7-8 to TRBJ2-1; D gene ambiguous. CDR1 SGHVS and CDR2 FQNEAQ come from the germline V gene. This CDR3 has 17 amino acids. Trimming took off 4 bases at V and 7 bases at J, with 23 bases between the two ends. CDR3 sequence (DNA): TGTGCCAGCAGCTCCCATGAGCGCCGAGTGAGGTCGAATGAGCAGTTCTTC. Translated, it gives CASSSHERRVRSNEQFF.

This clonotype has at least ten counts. As DNA, the CDR3 is TGTGCCAGCAGTTCGACTAGCGGGGGGGCCCGTAATGAGCAGTTCTTC. It is translated as CASSSTSGGARNEQFF. This sequence joins TRBV28 and TRBJ2-1; 14 positions match TRBD2. The V segment lost 4 bases and the J segment 7 bases; nucleotides outside the gene matches: 6. Germline V gene data show CDR1 as MDHEN and CDR2 as SYDVKM. The CDR3 extends over 16 amino acids.

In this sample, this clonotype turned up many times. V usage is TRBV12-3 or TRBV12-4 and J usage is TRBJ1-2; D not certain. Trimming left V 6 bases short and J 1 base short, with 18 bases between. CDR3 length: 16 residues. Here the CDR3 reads CASSQWTSPFNYGYTF. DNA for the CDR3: TGTGCCAGCAGCCAATGGACCAGCCCCTTTAACTATGGCTACACCTTC.

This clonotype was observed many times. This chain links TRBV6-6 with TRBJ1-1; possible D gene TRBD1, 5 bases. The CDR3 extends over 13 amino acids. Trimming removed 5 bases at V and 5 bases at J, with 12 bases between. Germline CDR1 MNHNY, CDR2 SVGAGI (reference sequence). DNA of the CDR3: TGTGCCAGCAGTGGGCCCGGGGGGACTGAAGCTTTCTTT. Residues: CASSGPGGTEAFF.

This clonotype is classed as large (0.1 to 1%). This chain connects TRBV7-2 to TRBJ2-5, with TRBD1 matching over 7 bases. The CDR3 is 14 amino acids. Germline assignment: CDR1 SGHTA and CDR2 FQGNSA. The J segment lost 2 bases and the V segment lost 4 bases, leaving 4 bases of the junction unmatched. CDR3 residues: CASSSRTGQETQYF. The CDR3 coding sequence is TGTGCCAGCAGCTCCCGGACAGGACAAGAGACCCAGTACTTC.

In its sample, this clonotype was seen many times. The chain's CDR3 is CATSTNDVNTEAFF. The CDR3 DNA follows: TGTGCCACCAGTACAAATGATGTGAACACTGAAGCTTTCTTT. The genes are TRBV24-1 and TRBJ1-1, with D hard to call. Trimming took off 6 bases at V and 0 bases at J, with 10 bases between the two ends. This CDR3 is 14 amino acids long. CDR1 is KGHDR, CDR2 SFDVKD, per germline.

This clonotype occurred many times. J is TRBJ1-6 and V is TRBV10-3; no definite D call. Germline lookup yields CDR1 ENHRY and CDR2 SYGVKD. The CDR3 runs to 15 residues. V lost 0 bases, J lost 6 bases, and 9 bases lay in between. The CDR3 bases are TGTGCCATCAGTGAGTCTATGGTTCCTAATTCACCCCTCCACTTT. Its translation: CAISESMVPNSPLHF.

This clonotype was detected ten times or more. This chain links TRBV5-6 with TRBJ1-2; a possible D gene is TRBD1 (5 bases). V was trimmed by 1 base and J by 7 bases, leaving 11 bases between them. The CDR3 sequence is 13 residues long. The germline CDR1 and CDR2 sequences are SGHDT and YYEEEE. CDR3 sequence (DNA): TGTGCCAGCAGCTTGTCGGGGCCGGGTGGCTACACCTTC. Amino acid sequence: CASSLSGPGGYTF.